This TCR beta chain was captured by sequencing in a study of blood T cell repertoires in COVID-19. Study as a whole: Specimens from acute and convalescent COVID-19 originated in the United States, Italy and Spain.

V dropped 6 bases and J dropped 7 bases, with 15 bases sitting between them. This CDR3 has 13 residues. In germline, CDR1 is MDHEN, CDR2 SYDVKM. Those who participated ranged in age from roughly 18 to 95 years and resided in 20 to 30 US areas. Categorization into cohorts depended on clinical history that participants reported. Per the original data handling: Quantification of nucleated cells was approximated via reference gene primer amplification. TCRdb keeps only in-frame clones here, not all; method: immunoSEQ multiplex PCR. The V and J calls and clone size are taken from that table; D and trimming were inferred from the DNA. The repertoire holds 250,000 to 350,000 clones, with nearly 90% as singletons.

The sample consisted of PBMCs or T cells enriched from blood (not recorded which). This receptor was identified in a woman aged 18-29 years with acute COVID-19. V is TRBV28 and J is TRBJ1-2; D is unresolved. The DNA for the CDR3 is TGTGCCAGCAGACAAACAAAGAGACTTGGCTACACCTTC. It encodes CASRQTKRLGYTF.